This TCR beta chain is from a study of response to subunit inactivated influenza vaccine (dated by TCRdb to 2016 to 2019). With respect to the entire study: The study used deep quantitative T cell receptor repertoire profiling to track responses to a trivalent subunit inactivated influenza vaccine. The study at large found these results: According to the authors, only a limited number of new T cells may be recruited by each seasonal influenza vaccination.

This clonotype came up many times. Its antigen remains undetermined. No quality values exist for individual bases; no much larger clone is one base distant. Inclusive of the bounding cysteine and phenylalanine, the CDR3 is 12 residues long. Left in the record is the CDR3 DNA by itself, 36 bases read in frame from the first base. The germline V gene gives CDR1 as SQVTM and CDR2 as ANQGSEA. The junction shows trimming of 4 bases on V and 3 bases on J, plus 9 bases between the germline ends. Library preparation was by RT-PCR. Sequenced on an Illumina HiSeq 2500. TCRdb ran its own pipeline on the public reads, namely fastp trimming at Q25 and MiXCR clone calling, and kept in-frame beta chains. CDR3 protein sequences are deduplicated, and each keeps its most common genes and DNA. Counted in this sample were 750,000 to 850,000 distinct CDR3 sequences; less than 20% of them appeared once. The ten largest clones represent roughly 11% of the sample.

Source: PBMCs from blood, taken 4 to 6 days after vaccination. The TCR was taken from a man aged 45-60 years who received an inactivated influenza vaccine. Donor details come from another sample of the same person, matched by shared clones. The V gene is TRBV29-1 and the J gene is TRBJ2-5; the D gene cannot be named for sure. The CDR3 protein is CSVAPGEETQYF. The DNA sequence is TGCAGCGTTGCTCCCGGTGAAGAGACCCAGTACTTC. Here the CDR3 is joined to the reference TRBV29-1 and TRBJ2-5 genes, and the full variable domain is: SAVISQKPSRDICQRGTSLTIQCQVDSQVTMMFWYRQQPGQSLTLIATANQGSEATYESGFVIDKFPISRPNLTFSTLTVSNMSPEDSSIYLCSVAPGEETQYFGPGTRLLVL.